This record concerns one T cell receptor (beta chain) sequence. This specimen belongs to a study of control samples from healthy donors and cancer patients. The germline gives CDR1 LGHNT, CDR2 FRNRAP. The CDR3 extends over 13 amino acids. Trimming shortened V by 7 bases and J by 7 bases, and 17 bases separated the two germline ends. Sequencing was performed with immunoSEQ multiplex PCR; in TCRdb, only in-frame clones are kept and a portion is missing. The sample lists approximately 94,000 clones; roughly 84% were seen once. The clonotype originates from a woman aged 50 to 60 in good health. The chain uses TRBV12-5 and TRBJ2-7, with D tentatively TRBD1 (6 bases). Sequenced material: blood. The CDR3 coding sequence is TGTGCTAGTGCCAGATCTCAGGGGTTTGAGCAGTACGTC. Translation: CASARSQGFEQYV.